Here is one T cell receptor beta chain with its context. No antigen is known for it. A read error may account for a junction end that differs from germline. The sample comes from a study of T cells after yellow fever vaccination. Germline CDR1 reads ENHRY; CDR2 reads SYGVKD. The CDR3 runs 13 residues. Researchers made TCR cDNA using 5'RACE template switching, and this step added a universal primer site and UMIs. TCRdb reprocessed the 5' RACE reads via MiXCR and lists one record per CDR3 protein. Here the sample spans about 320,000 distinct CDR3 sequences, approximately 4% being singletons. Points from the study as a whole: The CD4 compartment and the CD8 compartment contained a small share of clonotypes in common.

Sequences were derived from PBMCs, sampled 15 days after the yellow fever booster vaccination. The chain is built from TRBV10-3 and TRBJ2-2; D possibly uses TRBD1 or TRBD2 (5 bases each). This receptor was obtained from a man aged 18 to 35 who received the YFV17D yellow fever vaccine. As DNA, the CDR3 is TGTGCCATCAAACAAGCAAACACCGGGGACCTGTTTTTT. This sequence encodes CAIKQANTGDLFF.